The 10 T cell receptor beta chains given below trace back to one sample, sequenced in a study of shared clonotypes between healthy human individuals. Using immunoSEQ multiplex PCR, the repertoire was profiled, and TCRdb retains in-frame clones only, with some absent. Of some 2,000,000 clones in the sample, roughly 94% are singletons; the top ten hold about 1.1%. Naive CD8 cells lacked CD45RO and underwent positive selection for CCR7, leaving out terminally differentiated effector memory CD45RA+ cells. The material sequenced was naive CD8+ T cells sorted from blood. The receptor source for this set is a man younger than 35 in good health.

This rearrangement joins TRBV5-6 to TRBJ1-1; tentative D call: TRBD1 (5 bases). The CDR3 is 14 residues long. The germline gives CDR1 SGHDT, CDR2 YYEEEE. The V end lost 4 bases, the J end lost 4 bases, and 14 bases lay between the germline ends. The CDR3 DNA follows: TGTGCCAGCAGCGAAGGAGGGGACGGCACTGAAGCTTTCTTT. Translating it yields CASSEGGDGTEAFF.

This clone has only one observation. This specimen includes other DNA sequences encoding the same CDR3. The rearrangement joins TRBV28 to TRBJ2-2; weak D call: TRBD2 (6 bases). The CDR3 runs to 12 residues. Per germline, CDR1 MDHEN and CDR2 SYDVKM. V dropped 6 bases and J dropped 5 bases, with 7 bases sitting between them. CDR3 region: CASRAGTGELFF. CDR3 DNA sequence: TGTGCCAGCAGGGCGGGAACCGGGGAGCTGTTTTTT.

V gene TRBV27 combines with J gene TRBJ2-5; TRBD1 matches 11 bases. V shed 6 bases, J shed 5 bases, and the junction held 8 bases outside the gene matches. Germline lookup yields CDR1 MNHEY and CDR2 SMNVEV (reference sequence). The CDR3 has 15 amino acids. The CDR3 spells CASSGVRTGGETQYF. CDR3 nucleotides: TGTGCCAGCAGCGGGGTCCGGACAGGGGGCGAGACCCAGTACTTC.

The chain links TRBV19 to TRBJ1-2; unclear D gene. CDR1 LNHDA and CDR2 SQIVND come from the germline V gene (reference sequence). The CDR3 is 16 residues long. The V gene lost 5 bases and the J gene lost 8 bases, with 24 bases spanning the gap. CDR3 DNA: TGTGCCAGTAGTCTTCAATGGATTATGGAGGGCCCAGGCTACACCTTC. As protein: CASSLQWIMEGPGYTF. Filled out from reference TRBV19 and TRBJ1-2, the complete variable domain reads DGGITQSPKYLFRKEGQNVTLSCEQNLNHDAMYWYRQDPGQGLRLIYYSQIVNDFQKGDIAEGYSVSREKKESFPLTVTSAQKNPTAFYLCASSLQWIMEGPGYTFGSGTRLTVV.

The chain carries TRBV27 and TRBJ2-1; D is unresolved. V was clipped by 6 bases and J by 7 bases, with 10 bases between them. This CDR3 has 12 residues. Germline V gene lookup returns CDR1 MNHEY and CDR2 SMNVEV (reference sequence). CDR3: CASSDTRNEQFF. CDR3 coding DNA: TGTGCCAGCAGCGACACTCGGAATGAGCAGTTCTTC.

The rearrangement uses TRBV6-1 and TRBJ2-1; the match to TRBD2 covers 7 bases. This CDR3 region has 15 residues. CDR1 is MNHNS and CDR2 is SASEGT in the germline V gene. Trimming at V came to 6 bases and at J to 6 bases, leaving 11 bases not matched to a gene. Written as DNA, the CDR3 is TGTGCCAGCAGGTTTCTAGCGGAACTGGGCAATGAGCAGTTCTTC. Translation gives CASRFLAELGNEQFF.

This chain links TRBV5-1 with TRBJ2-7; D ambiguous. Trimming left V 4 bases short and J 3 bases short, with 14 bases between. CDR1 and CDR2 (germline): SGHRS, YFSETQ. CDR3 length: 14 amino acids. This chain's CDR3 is CASSAGQALYEQYF. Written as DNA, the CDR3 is TGCGCCAGCAGCGCTGGGCAGGCCCTCTACGAGCAGTACTTC.

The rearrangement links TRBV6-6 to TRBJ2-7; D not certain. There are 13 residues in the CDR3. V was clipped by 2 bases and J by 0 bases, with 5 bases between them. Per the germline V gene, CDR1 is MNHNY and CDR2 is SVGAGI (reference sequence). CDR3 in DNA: TGTGCCAGCAGTTACGCCAGCTCCTACGAGCAGTACTTC. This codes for CASSYASSYEQYF.

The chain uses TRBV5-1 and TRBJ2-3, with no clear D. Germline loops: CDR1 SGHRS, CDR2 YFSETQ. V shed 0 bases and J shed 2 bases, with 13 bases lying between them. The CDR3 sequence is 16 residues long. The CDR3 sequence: CASSLVGRSTTDTQYF. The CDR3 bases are TGCGCCAGCAGCTTGGTAGGCAGGTCGACCACAGATACGCAGTATTTT. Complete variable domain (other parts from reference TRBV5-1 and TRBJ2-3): KAGVTQTPRYLIKTRGQQVTLSCSPISGHRSVSWYQQTPGQGLQFLFEYFSETQRNKGNFPGRFSGRQFSNSRSEMNVSTLELGDSALYLCASSLVGRSTTDTQYFGPGTRLTVL.

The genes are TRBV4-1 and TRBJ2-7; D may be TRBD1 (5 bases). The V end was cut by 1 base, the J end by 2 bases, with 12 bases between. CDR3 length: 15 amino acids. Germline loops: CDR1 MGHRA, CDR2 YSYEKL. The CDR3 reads CASSQVEGVTYEQYF. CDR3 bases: TGCGCCAGCAGCCAAGTTGAAGGGGTCACCTACGAGCAGTACTTC.